Listed here are 26 T cell receptor beta chains from one sample, sequenced in a study of T cell changes during pregnancy in multiple sclerosis. Clones were sequenced by immunoSEQ multiplex PCR, and TCRdb holds only the in-frame ones, with some missing. This table holds about 97,000 clones, 75% to 95% found once. Sequences were derived from peripheral blood, sampled in the second trimester of pregnancy. Receptor source: a female donor with multiple sclerosis, enrolled in a pregnancy study.

This chain uses TRBV11-2 with TRBJ2-7; unclear D gene. V lost 1 base, J lost 2 bases, and 12 bases lay in between. CDR3 length equals 15 residues. CDR1 SGHAT and CDR2 FQNNGV come from the germline V gene. This chain's CDR3 is CASSLGASVAYEQYF. CDR3 DNA: TGTGCCAGCAGCTTAGGGGCCTCGGTCGCCTACGAGCAGTACTTC.

The CDR3 spells CATQQGALGEAFF. CDR3 bases: TGTGCCACCCAGCAGGGGGCGCTGGGTGAAGCTTTCTTT. The chain employs TRBV27 and TRBJ1-1, with 8 bases matching TRBD1. Germline values: CDR1 MNHEY, CDR2 SMNVEV (reference sequence). This CDR3 spans 13 amino acids. Unmatched junction bases numbered 11, after V lost 10 bases and J lost 7 bases.

The chain employs TRBV5-1 and TRBJ2-3; TRBD2 agrees at 13 bases. CDR3 length equals 21 residues. J lost 0 bases, V lost 0 bases, and 13 bases had no gene match. CDR1 and CDR2 from the germline V gene are SGHRS and YFSETQ. CDR3 amino acids: CASSLALGLAGVEPSTDTQYF. The CDR3 nucleotides are TGCGCCAGCAGCTTGGCCTTAGGACTAGCGGGAGTAGAGCCCAGCACAGATACGCAGTATTTT.

The V call is TRBV11-2, the J call TRBJ2-1; no reliable D call. Between the trimmed V and J ends, which lost 1 base and 3 bases, there was a span of 10 bases. The germline V gene has CDR1 SGHAT and CDR2 FQNNGV. The CDR3 runs to 15 residues. CDR3 in DNA: TGTGCCAGCAGCTTAGTAGCCAACCTCTACAATGAGCAGTTCTTC. Translated, it gives CASSLVANLYNEQFF.

V is TRBV4-3 and J is TRBJ2-3; tentative D call: TRBD1 (8 bases). The ends were cut back, 5 bases at V and 1 base at J, with 16 bases in the middle. The CDR3 totals 16 residues. From germline, CDR1 is LGHNA and CDR2 YSLEER. CDR3 in amino acids: CASSGPTGGGTDTQYF. Here the CDR3 DNA reads TGCGCCAGCAGCGGCCCAACAGGGGGGGGCACAGATACGCAGTATTTT.

V and J are TRBV19 and TRBJ1-2, with D unresolved. Trimming pared 0 bases from V and 8 bases from J, leaving 13 bases between. The CDR3 consists of 14 residues. Germline V gene sequence: CDR1 LNHDA, CDR2 SQIVND (reference sequence). The DNA for the CDR3 is TGTGCCAGTAGTATAGAGGCCAGGATTTACGGCTACACCTTC. Protein sequence: CASSIEARIYGYTF.

A note on this clone: An end of the junction differs from the germline gene, which may be a read error. The chain joins TRBV7-7 to TRBJ2-5, with D possibly matching TRBD2 (5 bases). This CDR3 region has 15 residues. Per the germline V gene, CDR1 is SSHAT and CDR2 is FNYEAQ (reference sequence). The CDR3 protein is CASSLDLAGERTQYF. CDR3 DNA sequence: TGTGCTAGCAGCTTAGACCTAGCCGGCGAACGGACCCAGTACTTC.

The V and J genes are TRBV5-6 and TRBJ1-4; 9 bases align to TRBD1. J lost 5 bases, V lost 3 bases, and 5 bases had no gene match. The CDR3 sequence is 15 residues long. The germline CDR1 and CDR2 sequences are SGHDT and YYEEEE. The CDR3: CASSWPGQGNEKLFF. CDR3 sequence (DNA): TGTGCCAGCAGCTGGCCGGGACAGGGAAATGAAAAACTGTTTTTT.

J is TRBJ2-7 and V is TRBV5-1; the match to TRBD1 covers 9 bases. Trimming at V came to 3 bases and at J to 0 bases, leaving 4 bases not matched to a gene. This CDR3 has 15 residues. Germline V lookup: CDR1 SGHRS, CDR2 YFSETQ. CDR3 nucleotides: TGCGCCAGCAGCTGGGGACAGGGAAGCTCCTACGAGCAGTACTTC. This gives the protein CASSWGQGSSYEQYF. The variable domain in full, completed from reference TRBV5-1 and TRBJ2-7, reads KAGVTQTPRYLIKTRGQQVTLSCSPISGHRSVSWYQQTPGQGLQFLFEYFSETQRNKGNFPGRFSGRQFSNSRSEMNVSTLELGDSALYLCASSWGQGSSYEQYFGPGTRLTVT.

This chain joins TRBV25-1 and TRBJ1-5, with 7 bases aligning to TRBD1. From germline, CDR1 is MGHDK and CDR2 SYGVNS. The CDR3 has 14 residues. V lost 4 bases, J lost 9 bases, and 9 bases stayed unmatched. CDR3 residues: CASSGGQLLGPQHF. The DNA of the CDR3 is TGTGCCAGCAGTGGGGGACAGCTTCTGGGGCCCCAGCATTTT.

The genes are TRBV21-1 and TRBJ2-5; no DNA check was done on the table's D call, TRBD2. TRBV21-1 is described as a pseudogene. This CDR3 comprises 17 residues. Written as DNA, the CDR3 is TGTGCCAGCAGCAAAGCGCGTCCGCCAATAATCCAAGAGACCCAGTACTTC. Translated, it gives CASSKARPPIIQETQYF.

This CDR3 reads CASSIAAGLYGYTF. The CDR3 DNA reads as TGTGCCAGTAGTATAGCCGCAGGGCTCTATGGCTACACCTTC. This rearrangement joins TRBV19 to TRBJ1-2; weak D call: TRBD1 (5 bases). CDR1 LNHDA and CDR2 SQIVND come from the germline V gene (reference sequence). The CDR3 is 14 amino acids. Trimming left V 1 base short and J 4 bases short, with 10 bases between. Together with reference TRBV19 and TRBJ1-2, the CDR3 gives the full variable domain: DGGITQSPKYLFRKEGQNVTLSCEQNLNHDAMYWYRQDPGQGLRLIYYSQIVNDFQKGDIAEGYSVSREKKESFPLTVTSAQKNPTAFYLCASSIAAGLYGYTFGSGTRLTVV.

V gene TRBV11-2 combines with J gene TRBJ1-5; no clear D gene. This CDR3 is built from 13 residues. V shed 1 base and J shed 6 bases, with 7 bases lying between them. Germline CDR1 SGHAT, CDR2 FQNNGV. The DNA of the CDR3 is TGTGCCAGCAGCTTAGGCGGGAGTCAGCCCCAGCATTTT. Amino acid sequence: CASSLGGSQPQHF.

The V and J genes are TRBV30 and TRBJ1-4; D may be TRBD1 (5 bases). The CDR3 length is 14 residues. V was cut by 4 bases and J by 8 bases, with 17 bases left in between. Germline V gene data show CDR1 as GTSNPN and CDR2 as SVGIG (reference sequence). The CDR3 DNA is TGTGCCTGGAACGGGTTGGGGGGACGAGAAAAACTGTTTTTT. This gives the protein CAWNGLGGREKLFF.

The chain is built from TRBV6-5 and TRBJ1-2; D is possibly TRBD1 (6 bases). Trimming cost V 6 bases and J 4 bases, with 15 bases left between them. CDR3 length equals 14 residues. CDR1 and CDR2 from the germline V gene are MNHEY and SVGAGI. The CDR3 DNA reads TGTGCCAGCAGAGAACCGGGACAATCCTATGGCTACACCTTC. It translates to CASREPGQSYGYTF.

The count of this clone is one. The rearrangement links TRBV28 to TRBJ1-2; 12 bases are shared with TRBD1. Trimming cost V 3 bases and J 4 bases; bases outside gene matches: 6. This CDR3 comprises 16 residues. Per germline, CDR1 MDHEN and CDR2 SYDVKM. CDR3 DNA: TGTGCCAGCAGTTTCCGGGACAGGGGGCGCCTCTATGGCTACACCTTC. It encodes CASSFRDRGRLYGYTF.

The rearrangement links TRBV6-1 to TRBJ2-7; no clear D gene. This CDR3 region has 13 residues. Trimming stripped 0 bases from V and 4 bases from J, with 7 bases between. Germline lookup yields CDR1 MNHNS and CDR2 SASEGT. The CDR3 nucleotides read TGTGCCAGCAGTGAAGCGAGCTGGTACGAGCAGTACTTC. Its protein product is CASSEASWYEQYF.

This chain joins TRBV7-6 and TRBJ2-7; 11 bases match TRBD2. The CDR3 spans 15 residues. Trimming removed 5 bases from V and 2 bases from J; junction bases left unmatched: 5. Germline V gives CDR1 SGHVS, CDR2 FNYEAQ. The CDR3, as DNA: TGTGCCAGCAGCCATTTAGCGGGAGGGCCCTACGAGCAGTACTTC. This sequence encodes CASSHLAGGPYEQYF.

This chain's CDR3 is CASSLVGARDEQFF. DNA of the CDR3: TGTGCCAGCAGCTTAGTGGGGGCTCGGGATGAGCAGTTCTTC. The rearrangement links TRBV7-2 to TRBJ2-1, with D possibly TRBD1 on 6 matching bases. Looked up from germline, CDR1 is SGHTA and CDR2 is FQGNSA. This CDR3 has 14 amino acids. Trimming stripped 1 base from V and 8 bases from J, with 12 bases between.

This clone appeared once. The rearrangement links TRBV7-2 to TRBJ2-7; D may be TRBD2 (6 bases). Germline V gene data show CDR1 as SGHTA and CDR2 as FQGNSA. V lost 5 bases, J lost 0 bases, and 14 bases lay in between. The CDR3 runs 15 residues. For the CDR3, the DNA is TGTGCCAGCAGCCTCGGGCTAGCGAGCTCCTACGAGCAGTACTTC. It codes for CASSLGLASSYEQYF.

This sequence joins TRBV28 and TRBJ1-2; D unresolved. Trimming pared 6 bases from V and 6 bases from J, leaving 5 bases between. The CDR3 sequence is 10 residues long. Germline V gene sequence: CDR1 MDHEN, CDR2 SYDVKM. Here the CDR3 DNA reads TGTGCCAGCAGGGCAGATGGCTACACCTTC. Translating it yields CASRADGYTF.

The V call is TRBV9, the J call TRBJ1-1; TRBD1 matches 8 bases. The CDR3 spans 17 residues. J lost 2 bases, V lost 2 bases, and 11 bases had no gene match. CDR1 is SGDLS and CDR2 is YYNGEE in the germline V gene. The CDR3 sequence: CASSVDTQGAINTEAFF. Written as DNA, the CDR3 is TGTGCCAGCAGCGTCGATACTCAGGGGGCCATTAACACTGAAGCTTTCTTT.

J is TRBJ1-1 and V is TRBV9; tentatively, D is TRBD1 (6 bases). The V end lost 4 bases, the J end lost 7 bases, and 11 bases lay between the germline ends. Germline CDR1 and CDR2: SGDLS and YYNGEE. This CDR3 spans 12 amino acids. This CDR3 reads CASSLTGNEAFF. The CDR3 DNA is TGTGCCAGCAGCCTTACAGGGAATGAAGCTTTCTTT.

The V and J genes are TRBV5-5 and TRBJ1-4, with D unresolved. V gave up 2 bases and J gave up 8 bases, with 7 bases separating them. The CDR3 consists of 12 residues. The germline V gene has CDR1 SGHKS and CDR2 YYEKEE (reference sequence). The CDR3 DNA reads as TGTGCCAGCAGCTTAATCGAGGAAAAACTGTTTTTT. It codes for CASSLIEEKLFF.

The chain employs TRBV27 and TRBJ1-2, with D perhaps TRBD1 (6 bases). The CDR3 length is 13 residues. Trimming took off 4 bases at V and 13 bases at J, with 19 bases between the two ends. Germline lookup yields CDR1 MNHEY and CDR2 SMNVEV (reference sequence). The CDR3 here is CASSSIQGRVGTF. The CDR3 DNA follows: TGTGCCAGCAGTTCGATACAGGGCCGGGTTGGCACCTTC.

This chain uses TRBV2 with TRBJ2-7; 11 bases map to TRBD2. CDR3 length: 17 residues. Germline V CDR1 and CDR2: SNHLY, FYNNEI. V dropped 7 bases and J dropped 6; count of bases not matched to a gene: 17. The CDR3 bases are TGTGCCAGCACCACCCTAGCGGGAGGCCTGTGGAGTGGCGAGCAGTACTTC. It is translated as CASTTLAGGLWSGEQYF.